Listed below are T cell receptor beta chains from one sample, sequenced in a study of T cells after yellow fever vaccination. TCRdb processed the 5' RACE reads anew with MiXCR; each CDR3 protein has one entry. The sample lists around 140,000 distinct CDR3 sequences; 7.7% were seen once. The sample in question was CD4+ T cells sorted from PBMCs, obtained 5 days after the yellow fever booster vaccination. These receptors were taken from a man under 40 who received the YFV17D yellow fever vaccine. CDR3s include the opening cysteine and the closing phenylalanine or tryptophan. The D gene is left open where the match is weak. Clone size is shown for a subset of rows, as once, few, many or a class of expanded clone.

V	D	J	size	CDR3	DNA
TRBV5-1	TRBD1	TRBJ2-6	few	CASSWDSSEKFNVLTF	TGCGCCAGCAGCTGGGACAGCTCGGAGAAGTTCAACGTCCTGACTTTC
TRBV6-5	.	TRBJ2-7	many	CASSYIAGRPYEQYF	TGTGCCAGCAGTTATATTGCGGGAAGACCCTACGAGCAGTACTTC
TRBV4-3	.	TRBJ1-3	many	CASSQEIGRGNTIYF	TGCGCCAGCAGCCAAGAGATAGGGCGTGGAAACACCATATATTTT
TRBV28	TRBD2	TRBJ2-1	.	CASRLTSGIPNEQFF	TGTGCCAGCAGACTAACTAGCGGAATACCCAATGAGCAGTTCTTC
TRBV6-5	TRBD1	TRBJ2-1	many	CASSYSTGLHEQFF	TGTGCCAGCAGTTATTCGACAGGGCTTCATGAGCAGTTCTTC
TRBV20-1	TRBD2	TRBJ2-5	few	CSAPRLAGEGETQYF	TGCAGTGCTCCAAGACTAGCGGGAGAAGGAGAGACCCAGTACTTC
TRBV5-1	.	TRBJ2-5	many	CASSIYSGREETQYF	TGCGCCAGCAGCATTTATAGCGGCCGGGAAGAGACCCAGTACTTC
TRBV11-2	.	TRBJ2-1	many	CASSLTWQGGNVKYNEQFF	TGTGCCAGCAGCTTGACTTGGCAGGGGGGAAACGTTAAATACAATGAGCAGTTCTTC
TRBV28	.	TRBJ2-1	.	CASSLPARTEFF	TGTGCCAGCAGTTTGCCCGCCCGTACAGAGTTCTTC
TRBV19	.	TRBJ1-1	many	CASSLSRMNTEAFF	TGTGCCAGTAGTCTATCCAGGATGAACACTGAAGCTTTCTTT
TRBV29-1	.	TRBJ2-7	many	CSVELSGRGIYEQYF	TGCAGCGTTGAACTATCGGGACGGGGAATCTACGAGCAGTACTTC
TRBV5-5	.	TRBJ2-1	many	CASSFFGKGYNEQFF	TGTGCCAGCAGCTTCTTTGGAAAAGGATACAATGAGCAGTTCTTC
TRBV7-2	TRBD1	TRBJ2-2	many	CASSSGTGGYDTGELFF	TGTGCCAGCAGCTCGGGGACAGGGGGCTATGACACCGGGGAGCTGTTTTTT
TRBV11-2	.	TRBJ1-4	many	CASSLGRGRTREKLFF	TGTGCCAGCAGCTTAGGTAGAGGGAGGACCCGTGAAAAACTGTTTTTT
TRBV5-5	.	TRBJ2-3	many	CASSSLTVSTDTQYF	TGTGCCAGCAGCTCCCTGACAGTCAGCACAGATACGCAGTATTTT
TRBV20-1	.	TRBJ2-7	many	CSARSGRPYEQYF	TGCAGTGCTAGATCCGGGAGACCCTACGAGCAGTACTTC
TRBV10-3	.	TRBJ2-1	many	CAISDSAYNEQFF	TGTGCCATCAGTGATTCTGCGTACAATGAGCAGTTCTTC
TRBV6-1	TRBD2	TRBJ2-5	many	CASSPYSGSQETQYF	TGTGCCAGCAGTCCGTATAGCGGGTCCCAAGAGACCCAGTACTTC
TRBV2	.	TRBJ2-7	many	CASSELFYEQYF	TGTGCCAGTTCCGAGTTATTCTACGAGCAGTACTTC
TRBV7-2	.	TRBJ2-5	many	CASSRGQRPWTQYF	TGTGCCAGCAGCCGAGGGCAGCGCCCTTGGACCCAGTACTTC
TRBV7-2	.	TRBJ2-3	once	CASSSSIDTQYF	TGTGCCAGCAGCTCTAGCATTGATACGCAGTATTTT
TRBV19	.	TRBJ2-3	few	CASSKEYTDTQYF	TGTGCCAGTAGTAAGGAGTACACAGATACGCAGTATTTT
TRBV7-2	.	TRBJ2-5	many	CASSLAWGEKTQYF	TGTGCCAGCAGCTTAGCGTGGGGGGAAAAGACCCAGTACTTC
TRBV7-2	.	TRBJ1-2	.	CASSFPRQFLGYTF	TGTGCCAGCAGCTTCCCAAGACAGTTTTTGGGCTACACCTTC
TRBV5-6	.	TRBJ2-7	many	CASSWDGNYEQYF	TGTGCCAGCAGCTGGGACGGAAACTACGAGCAGTACTTC
TRBV3-1	.	TRBJ2-5	.	CASSQISETQYF	TGTGCCAGCAGCCAAATATCAGAGACCCAGTACTTC
TRBV7-9	TRBD2	TRBJ2-1	many	CASRLEAGGGYNEQFF	TGTGCCAGCAGATTAGAAGCGGGAGGAGGCTACAATGAGCAGTTCTTC
TRBV7-2	.	TRBJ2-3	many	CASSLEPPMTDTQYF	TGTGCCAGCAGCTTAGAACCCCCTATGACAGATACGCAGTATTTT
TRBV7-2	.	TRBJ1-6	many	CASSFRGRSDSPLHF	TGTGCCAGCAGCTTTCGGGGGAGGAGTGACTCACCCCTCCACTTT
TRBV4-3	TRBD2	TRBJ2-5	many	CASSQDWRGNQETQYF	TGCGCCAGCAGCCAAGATTGGCGGGGGAACCAAGAGACCCAGTACTTC
TRBV6-4	.	TRBJ1-2	.	CASSNRPYGYTF	TGTGCCAGCAGTAACAGGCCCTATGGCTACACCTTC
TRBV7-2	.	TRBJ2-2	many	CASSLVGGINTGELFF	TGTGCCAGCAGCTTAGTGGGGGGAATAAACACCGGGGAGCTGTTTTTT
TRBV7-2	TRBD1	TRBJ2-5	many	CASSWDSEQTQYF	TGTGCCAGCAGCTGGGACAGTGAACAGACCCAGTACTTC
TRBV7-6	.	TRBJ2-1	many	CASSLSETYNEQFF	TGTGCCAGCAGCCTTAGCGAGACTTACAATGAGCAGTTCTTC
TRBV12-3/TRBV12-4	.	TRBJ2-4	many	CASREVEGGYIQYF	TGTGCCAGCCGGGAGGTCGAGGGGGGCTACATTCAGTACTTC
TRBV6-2/TRBV6-3	.	TRBJ1-1	.	CASSYPGGAPVYTEAFF	TGTGCCAGCAGTTACCCCGGCGGGGCACCGGTTTACACTGAAGCTTTCTTT
TRBV2	.	TRBJ1-5	many	CASTGSRGSNQPQHF	TGTGCCAGCACAGGAAGCAGGGGTAGCAATCAGCCCCAGCATTTT
TRBV5-4	TRBD1	TRBJ2-5	.	CASNLDRGNQYF	TGTGCCAGCAACTTGGACAGGGGGAACCAGTACTTC